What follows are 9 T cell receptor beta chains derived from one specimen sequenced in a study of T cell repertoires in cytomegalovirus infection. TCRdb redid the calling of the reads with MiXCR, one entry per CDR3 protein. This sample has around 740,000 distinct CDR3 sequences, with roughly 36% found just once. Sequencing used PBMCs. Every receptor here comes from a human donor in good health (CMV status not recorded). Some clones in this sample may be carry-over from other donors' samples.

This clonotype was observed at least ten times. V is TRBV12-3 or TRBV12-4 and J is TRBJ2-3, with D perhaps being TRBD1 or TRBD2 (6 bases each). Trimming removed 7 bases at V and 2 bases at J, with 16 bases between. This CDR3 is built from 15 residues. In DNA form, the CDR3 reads TGTGCCAGCACGCCTCAGGGGAGGTCCACAGATACGCAGTATTTT. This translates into CASTPQGRSTDTQYF.

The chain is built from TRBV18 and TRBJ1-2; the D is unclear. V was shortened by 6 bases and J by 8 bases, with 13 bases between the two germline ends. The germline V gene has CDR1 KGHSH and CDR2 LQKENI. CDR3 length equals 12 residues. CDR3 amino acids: CASSPTSLGYTF. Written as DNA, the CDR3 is TGTGCCAGCTCTCCAACCTCCCTCGGCTACACCTTC. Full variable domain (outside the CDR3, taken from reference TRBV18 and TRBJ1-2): NAGVMQNPRHLVRRRGQEARLRCSPMKGHSHVYWYRQLPEEGLKFMVYLQKENIIDESGMPKERFSAEFPKEGPSILRIQQVVRGDSAAYFCASSPTSLGYTFGSGTRLTVV.

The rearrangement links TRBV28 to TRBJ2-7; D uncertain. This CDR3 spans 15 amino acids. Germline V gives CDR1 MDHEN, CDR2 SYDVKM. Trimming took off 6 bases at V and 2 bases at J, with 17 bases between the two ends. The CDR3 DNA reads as TGTGCCAGCAGAACCCGTCGACTGCGTCCCTACGAGCAGTACTTC. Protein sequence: CASRTRRLRPYEQYF.

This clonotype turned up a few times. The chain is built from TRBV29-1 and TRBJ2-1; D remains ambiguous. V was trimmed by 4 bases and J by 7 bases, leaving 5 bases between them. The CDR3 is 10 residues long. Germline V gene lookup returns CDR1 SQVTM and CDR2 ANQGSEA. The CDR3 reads CSVGSNEQFF. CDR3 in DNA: TGCAGCGTTGGCTCAAATGAGCAGTTCTTC.

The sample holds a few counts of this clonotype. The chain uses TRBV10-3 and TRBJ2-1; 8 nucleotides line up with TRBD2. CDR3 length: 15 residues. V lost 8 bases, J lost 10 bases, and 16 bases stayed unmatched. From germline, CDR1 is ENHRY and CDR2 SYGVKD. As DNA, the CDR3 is TGTGCCATCGGGAGAGGGACTAGGGAAATTCGGGAGCAGTTCTTC. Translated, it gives CAIGRGTREIREQFF.

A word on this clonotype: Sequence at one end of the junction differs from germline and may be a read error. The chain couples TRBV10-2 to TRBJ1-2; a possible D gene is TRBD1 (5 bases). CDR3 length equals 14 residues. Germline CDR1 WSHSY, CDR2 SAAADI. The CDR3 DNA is TGCGCCAGCATTGAGTCGGGCAGGGTTAATAGCTACACCTTC. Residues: CASIESGRVNSYTF.

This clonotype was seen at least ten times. CDR3 amino acids: CASTLESGAGSEQFF. CDR3 DNA sequence: TGTGCCAGCACCCTGGAGTCGGGAGCAGGGAGTGAGCAGTTCTTC. The chain links TRBV7-2 to TRBJ2-1; D may be TRBD2 (6 bases). Per germline, CDR1 SGHTA and CDR2 FQGNSA. The CDR3 extends over 15 amino acids. Trimming removed 7 bases from V and 9 bases from J, with 22 bases in between.

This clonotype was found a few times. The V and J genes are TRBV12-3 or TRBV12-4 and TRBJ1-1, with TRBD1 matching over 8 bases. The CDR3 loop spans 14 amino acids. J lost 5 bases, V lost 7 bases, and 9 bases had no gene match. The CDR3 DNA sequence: TGTGCCAGCACCTATGGACAGGGCAGGACTGAAGCTTTCTTT. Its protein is CASTYGQGRTEAFF.

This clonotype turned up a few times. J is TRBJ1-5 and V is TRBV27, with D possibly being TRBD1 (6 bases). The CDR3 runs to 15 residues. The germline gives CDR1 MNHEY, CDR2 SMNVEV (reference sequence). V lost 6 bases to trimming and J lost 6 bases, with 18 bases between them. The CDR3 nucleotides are TGTGCCAGCAGCACCACAGGGTATTCCGGTCAGCCCCAGCATTTT. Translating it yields CASSTTGYSGQPQHF.